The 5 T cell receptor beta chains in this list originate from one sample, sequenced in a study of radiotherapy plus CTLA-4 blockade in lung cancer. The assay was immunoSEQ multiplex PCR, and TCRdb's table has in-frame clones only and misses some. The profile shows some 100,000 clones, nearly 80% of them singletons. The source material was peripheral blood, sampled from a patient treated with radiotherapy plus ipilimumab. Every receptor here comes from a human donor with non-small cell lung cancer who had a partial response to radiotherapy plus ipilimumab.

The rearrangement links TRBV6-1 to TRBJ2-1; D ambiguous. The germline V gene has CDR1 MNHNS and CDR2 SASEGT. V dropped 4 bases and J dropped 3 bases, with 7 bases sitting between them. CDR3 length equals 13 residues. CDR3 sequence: CASSGPGYNEQFF. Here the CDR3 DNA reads TGTGCCAGCAGTGGTCCAGGCTACAATGAGCAGTTCTTC.

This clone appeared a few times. CDR3 sequence reads: CASSIGAGGPYDTQYF. The CDR3 coding sequence is TGTGCCAGCAGCATTGGAGCGGGAGGGCCTTACGATACGCAGTATTTT. The chain is built from TRBV5-6 and TRBJ2-3; 10 positions match TRBD2. Germline V gene lookup returns CDR1 SGHDT and CDR2 YYEEEE. The CDR3 has 16 residues. With V trimmed by 4 bases and J by 6 bases, 11 bases remained unmatched.

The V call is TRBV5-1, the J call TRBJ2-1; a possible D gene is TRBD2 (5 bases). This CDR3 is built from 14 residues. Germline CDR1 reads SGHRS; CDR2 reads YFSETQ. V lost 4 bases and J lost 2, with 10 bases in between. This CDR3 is CASSLAKAYNEQFF. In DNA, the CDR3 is TGCGCCAGCAGCCTAGCTAAAGCCTACAATGAGCAGTTCTTC.

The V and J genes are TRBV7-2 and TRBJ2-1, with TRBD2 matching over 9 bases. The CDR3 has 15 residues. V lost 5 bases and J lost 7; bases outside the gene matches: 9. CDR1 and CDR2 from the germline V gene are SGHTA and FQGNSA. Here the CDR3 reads CASSTPRTSVNEQFF. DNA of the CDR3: TGTGCCAGCAGCACCCCGAGGACTAGCGTTAATGAGCAGTTCTTC.

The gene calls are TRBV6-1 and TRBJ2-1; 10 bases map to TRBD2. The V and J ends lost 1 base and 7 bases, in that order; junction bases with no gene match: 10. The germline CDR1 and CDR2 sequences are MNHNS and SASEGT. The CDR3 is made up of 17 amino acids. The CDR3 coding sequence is TGTGCCAGCAGTGAAGAGCGGCTAGCGGGAGCGCGGAATGAGCAGTTCTTC. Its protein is CASSEERLAGARNEQFF.